Detailed here is one T cell receptor beta chain. What it binds is unknown. CDR1 SGHDN and CDR2 FVKESK come from the germline V gene. Unmatched junction bases numbered 13, after V lost 4 bases and J lost 2 bases. This CDR3 comprises 17 residues. This table comes from immunoSEQ multiplex PCR, and its TCRdb copy is limited to in-frame clones, with some not included. The sample gives 65,000 to 75,000 clones, approximately 94% of which show up once; approximately 3% is in the top ten. The donors formed part of the approximately 130-subject validation cohort, distinct from the roughly 700-subject first cohort. These data come from a study of cytomegalovirus exposure and HLA in healthy donors. Study-wide results and caveats: Whilst most TCR sequences proved rare, a subset of public TCRs occurred across many donors.

Sample: PBMCs. This chain uses TRBV14 with TRBJ1-2; 7 bases match TRBD1. The receptor's source is a woman aged 18 to 35 in good health and CMV-seropositive. The CDR3 coding sequence is TGTGCCAGCAGCCTCTCGGGACAGCAAGCAGGGAACTATGGCTACACCTTC. It translates to CASSLSGQQAGNYGYTF. The variable domain in full, with the rest retrieved from reference TRBV14 and TRBJ1-2, is EAGVTQFPSHSVIEKGQTVTLRCDPISGHDNLYWYRRVMGKEIKFLLHFVKESKQDESGMPNNRFLAERTGGTYSTLKVQPAELEDSGVYFCASSLSGQQAGNYGYTFGSGTRLTVV.